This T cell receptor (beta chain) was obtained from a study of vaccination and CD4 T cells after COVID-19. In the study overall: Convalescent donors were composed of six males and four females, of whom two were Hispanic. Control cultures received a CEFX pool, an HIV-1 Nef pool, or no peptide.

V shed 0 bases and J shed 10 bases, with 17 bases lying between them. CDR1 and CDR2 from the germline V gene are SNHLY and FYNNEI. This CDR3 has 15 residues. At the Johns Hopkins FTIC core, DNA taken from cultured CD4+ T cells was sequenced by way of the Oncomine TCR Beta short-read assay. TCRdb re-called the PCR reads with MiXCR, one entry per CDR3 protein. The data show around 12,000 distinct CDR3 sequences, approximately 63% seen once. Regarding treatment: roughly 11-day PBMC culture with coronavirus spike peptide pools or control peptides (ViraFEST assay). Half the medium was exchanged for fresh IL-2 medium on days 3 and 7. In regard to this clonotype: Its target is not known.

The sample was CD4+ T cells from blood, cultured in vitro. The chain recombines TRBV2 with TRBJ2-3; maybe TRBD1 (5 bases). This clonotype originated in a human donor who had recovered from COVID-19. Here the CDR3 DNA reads TGTGCCAGCAGTGAAGCGCAAGGGGCATATGACGCGCAGTATTTT. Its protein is CASSEAQGAYDAQYF.